This TCR beta chain was profiled in a study of beta chain features in type 1 diabetes. This clone has a single count. Germline V lookup: CDR1 SNHLY, CDR2 FYNNEI. The CDR3 is 13 residues long. J gave up 3 bases and V 6 bases, and 4 bases lay outside the gene matches. Reverse transcription of all isolated RNA meant that expressed TCRB transcripts were sequenced. Here immunoSEQ multiplex PCR was the method, and the copy in TCRdb shows in-frame clones only, minus some. The sample includes tens of thousands of clones, around a third of them seen just once. The specimen sequenced was stem cell memory CD4+ T cells from blood. This TCR was recovered from a woman under 30 in good health. V usage is TRBV2 and J usage is TRBJ2-7, with TRBD1 identical over 8 bases. In nucleotides, the CDR3 is TGTGCCAGCAGGGACAGGGTCGGCTACGAGCAGTACTTC. Its translation: CASRDRVGYEQYF.